One T cell receptor beta chain is described in this entry. In this sample, this clonotype turned up many times. Its antigen is not yet known. Per-nucleotide qualities are absent, and no much larger clonotype sits a single base away. The data stem from a study of T cells in Graves' hyperthyroidism and ophthalmopathy (dated by TCRdb to the late 2010s). Turning to the overall study: Peripheral blood was collected at initial diagnosis, before any treatment. To identify distinguishing TCR V-J signatures, a discovery cohort of around 98 patients was used, comprising under 45 with Graves' ophthalmopathy and 57 with stable Graves' hyperthyroidism. An independent validation cohort of 18 to 20 hyperthyroidism patients and about 16 patients who later progressed to ophthalmopathy tested prospective prediction of ophthalmopathy. The approximately 97 discovery patients were randomly divided into training and test sets at a 7:3 ratio. In addition, the study compared T-cell repertoires in thyroid tissue and in blood from roughly 6 Graves' hyperthyroidism patients. Once sampling was done, hyperthyroidism patients were given methimazole at a starting dose of 30 mg daily, whereas ophthalmopathy patients were given high-dose intravenous methylprednisolone. According to the paper, TCR Vbeta CDR3 sequencing was carried out on over 130 peripheral blood samples, which came from approximately 41 ophthalmopathy, under 85 hyperthyroidism and roughly 17 progressor patients.

General study outcomes and caveats: Ophthalmopathy was separated from stable hyperthyroidism by a 13 V-J signature model, with over 85% sensitivity and about 81% specificity obtained in cross-validation and 80%/75% obtained in testing. In validation, the model predicted progression to ophthalmopathy with about 71% sensitivity and approximately 72% specificity, a median of around 6.6 months before onset. Most expanded thyroid clonotypes (frequency above 0.001) were also detected in blood, suggesting blood repertoires may reflect thyroid immune responses. No statistical method was used to set the sample size in advance, and investigators knew the group allocation.

Stable Graves' hyperthyroidism was defined as the absence of progression to ophthalmopathy over 18 months of follow-up. Hyperthyroidism patients were aged 18 to 65 years and newly diagnosed, with disease duration of less than 2 months. Exclusion was applied to patients with uncontrolled infections, other autoimmune diseases, pregnancy or lactation. Clinical symptoms, serum thyroxine and TRAb, thyroid ultrasound, and orbital computed tomography formed the basis for the diagnoses. Ficoll-Paque density gradient centrifugation was used to isolate PBMCs from around 10 ml of fresh peripheral blood. Total RNA was extracted using Trizol reagent, and RNA quality was assessed on an Agilent 2100 Bioanalyzer. The TCR beta CDR3 regions were amplified from the RNA transcripts. The first round of RT-PCR for the TCR CDR3 was performed with the HTBI primer set and the Qiagen OneStep RT-PCR kit. The libraries were constructed in a second round of multiplex PCR and then size-selected and purified. Paired-end sequencing of the libraries was performed with 100 bp reads on an Illumina HiSeq2000. The paper's processing steps were these. SOAPnuke was used to process the raw data, removing reads that contained adapters or uncalled bases, had a mean Phred below 15, or lacked an exact match to the constant primer or identifier. High-quality paired reads were merged using COPE v1.2.5, and each unique nucleotide sequence was defined as a clonotype. MiTCR v1.1 was used to align the clonotypes against IMGT TRBV, TRBD and TRBJ reference segments. Only V-J combinations with frequency above 0.0001, covering 99% to 99.2% of repertoires, were analysed. The TCS score was defined as F50 (clonal expansion) divided by E x V (chaos), with BLOSUM62-based TCRdist calculated between CDR3 peptides within each V-J. Welch's t-statistics and random forest reduced around 510 V-J features to 13, which were used in a naive Bayes classifier (R e1071). In-frame beta chains were kept once TCRdb had trimmed the public reads at Q25 with fastp and called clones with MiXCR. Entries that share a CDR3 protein sequence are merged under the most common genes and DNA. For this entry, the V and J calls and clone size follow TCRdb and not the study's own pipeline. A total of 400,000 to 600,000 distinct CDR3 sequences appear in this sample, 20% of them only once. Of the sample, around 27% falls within the top ten clones.

This sequence was found in a man aged 18 to 30 with Graves' hyperthyroidism. The material sequenced was blood.

The CDR3 in this case is CASSLGDNFFYEQYF. The sequence in DNA is TGTGCCAGCAGTTTAGGGGACAACTTCTTTTACGAGCAGTACTTC. The rearrangement joined TRBV28 to TRBJ2-7; TRBD1 is perhaps the D gene, given 6 matching bases. V is shortened by 2 bases, J by 4 bases, and the region joining them spans 15 bases. According to the germline V gene, CDR1 reads MDHEN and CDR2 reads SYDVKM. The CDR3 covers 15 residues, taking in both the cysteine and the phenylalanine. Here the CDR3 DNA is all that survives: 45 bases in frame from base 1.